These 30 T cell receptor beta chains were all obtained from the same sample, sequenced in a study of glioma-infiltrating T cells after dendritic cell vaccination. Assay used: immunoSEQ multiplex PCR; TCRdb lists only in-frame clones, some missing. Of tens of thousands of clones listed, approximately 89% are singletons. Time point noted: after dendritic cell vaccination, including at tumor progression/relapse. The specimen was blood, collected after dendritic cell vaccination. The receptors shown here come from a human donor with glioblastoma.

This clone was picked up one time. The V gene is TRBV30, the J gene TRBJ1-1; 7 bases map to TRBD1. CDR3 size: 14 residues. V lost 5 bases to trimming and J lost 5 bases; unmatched junction nucleotides: 11. Per the germline V gene, CDR1 is GTSNPN and CDR2 is SVGIG (reference sequence). The CDR3 region is CAWDHGQAGTEAFF. CDR3 coding DNA: TGTGCCTGGGACCACGGACAGGCGGGAACTGAAGCTTTCTTT.

The chain combines TRBV9 with TRBJ2-3; 9 bases align to TRBD2. CDR1 is SGDLS and CDR2 is YYNGEE in the germline V gene. The CDR3 is made up of 15 amino acids. Trimming removed 6 bases from V and 4 bases from J; junction bases left unmatched: 9. The CDR3 protein is CASTRAGGLSDTQYF. The CDR3 DNA reads TGTGCCAGCACACGGGCGGGGGGGCTTTCAGATACGCAGTATTTT.

The rearrangement uses TRBV5-5 and TRBJ1-5; TRBD1 is a possible D gene (6 bases). The germline V and J ends were trimmed by 2 bases and 4 bases, with 16 bases remaining between them. Per the germline V gene, CDR1 is SGHKS and CDR2 is YYEKEE (reference sequence). The CDR3 covers 16 residues. The CDR3, as DNA: TGTGCCAGCAGCTTAGAAGGGGGAAGTAGTAATCAGCCCCAGCATTTT. It yields the protein CASSLEGGSSNQPQHF.

The chain links TRBV5-1 to TRBJ2-2; 8 bases map to TRBD1. V lost 1 base to trimming and J lost 5 bases; unmatched junction nucleotides: 4. This CDR3 has 15 amino acids. Germline values: CDR1 SGHRS, CDR2 YFSETQ. This CDR3 reads CASSLRQGRTGELFF. The CDR3 region has the DNA TGCGCCAGCAGCTTGAGACAGGGGAGGACCGGGGAGCTGTTTTTT.

V and J are TRBV5-6 and TRBJ2-3, with D possibly matching TRBD2 (5 bases). Germline values: CDR1 SGHDT, CDR2 YYEEEE. Trimming shortened V by 4 bases and J by 0 bases, and 15 bases separated the two germline ends. This CDR3 has 16 residues. CDR3 nucleotides: TGTGCCAGCAGCCAGTTGAGGGTTTCTAGCACAGATACGCAGTATTTT. Amino acid sequence: CASSQLRVSSTDTQYF.

This rearrangement joins TRBV5-1 to TRBJ1-5, with D perhaps matching TRBD1 (5 bases). Per germline, CDR1 SGHRS and CDR2 YFSETQ. CDR3 length: 14 amino acids. The ends were cut back, 0 bases at V and 7 bases at J, with 11 bases in the middle. The CDR3 region is CASSLAAGKQPQHF. In DNA form, the CDR3 reads TGCGCCAGCAGCTTGGCTGCAGGGAAGCAGCCCCAGCATTTT.

This chain joins TRBV10-3 and TRBJ2-1; TRBD2 matches 11 bases. This CDR3 spans 15 amino acids. The germline CDR1 and CDR2 sequences are ENHRY and SYGVKD. After removal of 6 bases from V and 3 bases from J, the junction contained 4 bases not matched to a gene. The CDR3 sequence is CAIRNSGRDYNEQFF. The CDR3 bases are TGTGCCATCAGGAATAGCGGGAGGGACTACAATGAGCAGTTCTTC.

V and J are TRBV19 and TRBJ2-5; 13 bases align to TRBD2. The J call may not be correct, given that the DNA end is closer to TRBJ2-7. The V gene's germline CDR1 is LNHDA and CDR2 SQIVND (reference sequence). This CDR3 spans 17 amino acids. The CDR3 coding sequence is TGTGCCAGTAGTAAGGGACTAGCGGGGTCGGGCTCCTACGAGCAGTACTTC. This gives the protein CASSKGLAGSGSYEQYF.

The rearrangement uses TRBV27 and TRBJ1-2; D perhaps matches TRBD1 (6 bases). V was clipped by 3 bases and J by 4 bases, with 12 bases between them. The CDR3 totals 14 residues. Germline CDR1 is MNHEY and CDR2 is SMNVEV (reference sequence). The CDR3 coding sequence is TGTGCCAGCAGTTTGGGACAAGATTTCTATGGCTACACCTTC. Encoded protein: CASSLGQDFYGYTF.

In nucleotides, the CDR3 is TGTGCCAGTATAAGCGACAGTAACTATGGCTACACCTTC. Amino acids: CASISDSNYGYTF. The V and J genes are TRBV19 and TRBJ1-2; TRBD1 is a possible D gene (5 bases). Germline values: CDR1 LNHDA, CDR2 SQIVND (reference sequence). V lost 7 bases to trimming and J lost 1 base, with 10 bases between them. The CDR3 loop spans 13 amino acids.

The chain is built from TRBV5-1 and TRBJ2-1; TRBD2 might be the D (5 bases). There are 14 residues in the CDR3. V lost 0 bases to trimming and J lost 9 bases, with 13 bases between them. From germline, CDR1 is SGHRS and CDR2 YFSETQ. CDR3 in DNA: TGCGCCAGCAGCTTGGAGGTGGTCGGAGGTGAGCAGTTCTTC. Protein sequence: CASSLEVVGGEQFF.

The gene calls are TRBV29-1 and TRBJ1-1; TRBD1 matches at 10 bases. Germline values: CDR1 SQVTM, CDR2 ANQGSEA. With 6 bases clipped from V and 6 bases from J, the junction kept 10 bases outside the gene matches. The CDR3 covers 14 residues. The CDR3 loop reads CSVGTGEARAEAFF. The CDR3 nucleotides read TGCAGCGTCGGGACAGGGGAGGCAAGGGCTGAAGCTTTCTTT.

This chain links TRBV7-8 with TRBJ1-5; 9 bases line up with TRBD1. Germline-derived CDR1 and CDR2 are SGHVS and FQNEAQ. After removal of 5 bases from V and 4 bases from J, the junction contained 9 bases not matched to a gene. The CDR3 runs to 16 residues. CDR3 region: CASSAHRGLVNQPQHF. CDR3 nucleotides: TGTGCCAGCAGCGCGCACAGGGGGCTCGTGAATCAGCCCCAGCATTTT.

The gene calls are TRBV19 and TRBJ1-2; D is perhaps TRBD1 (5 bases). Trimming removed 2 bases at V and 1 base at J, with 8 bases between. CDR1 is LNHDA and CDR2 is SQIVND in the germline V gene (reference sequence). CDR3 size: 14 residues. The CDR3 loop reads CASSIKTVNYGYTF. CDR3 nucleotide sequence: TGTGCCAGTAGTATAAAGACAGTTAACTATGGCTACACCTTC.

The CDR3 DNA sequence: TGCAGCGTCGGCCGGGAGGGCGGGGGGGCCTCTAAGACCCAGTACTTC. This encodes CSVGREGGGASKTQYF. V usage is TRBV29-1 and J usage is TRBJ2-5; 9 bases map to TRBD2. The germline V gene encodes CDR1 SQVTM and CDR2 ANQGSEA. V gave up 6 bases and J gave up 6 bases; unmatched junction bases: 17. The CDR3 runs to 16 residues. The whole variable domain, remainder taken from reference TRBV29-1 and TRBJ2-5, is SAVISQKPSRDICQRGTSLTIQCQVDSQVTMMFWYRQQPGQSLTLIATANQGSEATYESGFVIDKFPISRPNLTFSTLTVSNMSPEDSSIYLCSVGREGGGASKTQYFGPGTRLLVL.

The DNA of the CDR3 is TGTGCCAGTAGTCCCGGGCTAGCGGGCAGGAATGAGCAGTTCTTC. Protein: CASSPGLAGRNEQFF. The chain joins TRBV19 to TRBJ2-1, with 8 bases lining up with TRBD2. Trimming removed 5 bases from V and 7 bases from J; junction bases left unmatched: 10. This CDR3 contains 15 residues. Per germline, CDR1 LNHDA and CDR2 SQIVND (reference sequence).

Points on this clone: The same CDR3 arises from other DNA sequences in this sample as well. The chain recombines TRBV6-5 with TRBJ1-1; D is unresolved. Between the trimmed V and J ends, which lost 2 bases and 3 bases, there was a span of 7 bases. Germline lookup yields CDR1 MNHEY and CDR2 SVGAGI. This CDR3 has 13 residues. DNA for the CDR3: TGTGCCAGCAGTTACCAAGGAGACACTGAAGCTTTCTTT. Translated: CASSYQGDTEAFF.

The gene calls are TRBV11-2 and TRBJ2-5; TRBD1 matches 7 bases. This CDR3 has 16 residues. Germline CDR1 reads SGHAT; CDR2 reads FQNNGV. The junction had 8 bases not matched to a gene; V was cut back by 3 bases and J by 1 base. The CDR3 nucleotides are TGTGCCAGCAGCTTGACAGGGCCGCGTTCCCAAGAGACCCAGTACTTC. This sequence encodes CASSLTGPRSQETQYF.

The chain employs TRBV6-4 and TRBJ2-1; maybe TRBD1 (6 bases). Germline loops: CDR1 MRHNA, CDR2 SNTAGT. The CDR3 consists of 15 residues. V was cut by 6 bases and J by 0 bases, with 12 bases left in between. CDR3 in amino acids: CASRIDRSSYNEQFF. CDR3 coding DNA: TGTGCCAGCAGAATCGACAGGAGCTCCTACAATGAGCAGTTCTTC.

The chain recombines TRBV2 with TRBJ1-5; TRBD1 is a possible D gene (5 bases). The ends were cut back, 7 bases at V and 6 bases at J, with 16 bases in the middle. Germline V lookup: CDR1 SNHLY, CDR2 FYNNEI. There are 14 residues in the CDR3. CDR3: CASTFGQGGQPQHF. For the CDR3, the DNA is TGTGCCAGCACCTTTGGGCAGGGAGGTCAGCCCCAGCATTTT.

The V and J genes are TRBV10-3 and TRBJ2-2; D possibly corresponds to TRBD2 (5 bases). Between the trimmed V and J ends, which lost 3 bases and 8 bases, there was a span of 19 bases. The length of the CDR3 is 16 residues. From germline, CDR1 is ENHRY and CDR2 SYGVKD. The CDR3 nucleotides read TGTGCCATCAGTGAAGGCCAGCCAGCGGTATCAGGGGAGCTGTTTTTT. Protein sequence: CAISEGQPAVSGELFF.

The V gene is TRBV4-2, the J gene TRBJ2-2; 7 nucleotides line up with TRBD1. The CDR3 runs 15 residues. Germline CDR1 reads LGHNA; CDR2 reads YNFKEQ. Trimming removed 8 bases from V and 4 bases from J; junction bases left unmatched: 10. The CDR3 is CASGDRAGSTGELFF. In DNA, the CDR3 is TGTGCCAGCGGCGACAGGGCCGGCTCCACCGGGGAGCTGTTTTTT.

The chain combines TRBV4-1 with TRBJ1-2; the D gene is possibly TRBD1 (5 bases). V dropped 0 bases and J dropped 3 bases, with 11 bases sitting between them. The CDR3 is 15 amino acids. Per germline, CDR1 MGHRA and CDR2 YSYEKL. CDR3: CASSQDLGRDYGYTF. CDR3 nucleotide sequence: TGCGCCAGCAGCCAAGATCTCGGCAGGGACTATGGCTACACCTTC.

The sample holds one count of this clone. This sequence joins TRBV25-1 and TRBJ1-4; D is possibly TRBD1 (5 bases). Germline CDR1 reads MGHDK; CDR2 reads SYGVNS. This CDR3 spans 14 amino acids. The germline V and J ends were trimmed by 3 bases and 7 bases, with 12 bases remaining between them. CDR3 loop: CASSDAGSTEKLFF. For the CDR3, the DNA is TGTGCCAGCAGTGATGCAGGGTCGACTGAAAAACTGTTTTTT.

V is TRBV6-1 and J is TRBJ2-7; 7 nucleotides line up with TRBD1. This CDR3 has 14 amino acids. CDR1 MNHNS and CDR2 SASEGT come from the germline V gene. J gave up 3 bases and V 6 bases, and 8 bases lay outside the gene matches. The CDR3 loop reads CASRAAGTVYEQYF. The CDR3 nucleotides read TGTGCCAGCAGGGCCGCCGGGACAGTCTACGAGCAGTACTTC.

The chain recombines TRBV30 with TRBJ1-1, with a possible D match to TRBD1 (6 bases). The CDR3 spans 13 residues. The germline V and J ends were trimmed by 3 bases and 10 bases, with 18 bases remaining between them. From germline, CDR1 is GTSNPN and CDR2 SVGIG (reference sequence). The CDR3 spells CAWSSGTGLSAFF. The CDR3 nucleotides are TGTGCCTGGAGCTCCGGTACAGGGCTGTCAGCTTTCTTT.

The rearrangement uses TRBV5-1 and TRBJ2-2, with 11 bases fitting TRBD2. There are 15 residues in the CDR3. The trim removed 2 bases at V and 6 bases at J, leaving 3 bases unmatched. The V gene's germline CDR1 is SGHRS and CDR2 YFSETQ. The CDR3 DNA reads TGCGCCAGCAGCTTCCTAGCGGGAGGCTCCGGGGAGCTGTTTTTT. Encoded protein: CASSFLAGGSGELFF.

J is TRBJ1-2 and V is TRBV2; perhaps TRBD1 as D (5 bases). V lost 1 base to trimming and J lost 2 bases, with 8 bases between them. Germline assignment: CDR1 SNHLY and CDR2 FYNNEI. The CDR3 runs 14 residues. CDR3 DNA: TGTGCCAGCAGTGAAGTGGGGGGGAACTATGGCTACACCTTC. Its protein is CASSEVGGNYGYTF.

This clone was observed a handful of times. The chain couples TRBV5-4 to TRBJ2-3, with 14 bases aligning to TRBD2. This CDR3 contains 19 residues. The V segment lost 3 bases and the J segment 2 bases; nucleotides outside the gene matches: 11. CDR1 and CDR2 from the germline V gene are SGHNT and YYREEE (reference sequence). For the CDR3, the DNA is TGTGCCAGCAGCTGGCGGTCCGGGACTAGCGGGGGAATCACAGATACGCAGTATTTT. Translating gives CASSWRSGTSGGITDTQYF.

The chain employs TRBV15 and TRBJ1-2, with D perhaps TRBD1 (5 bases). CDR3 length: 15 residues. Trimming left V 0 bases short and J 4 bases short, with 12 bases between. In germline, CDR1 is LNHNV, CDR2 YYDKDF (reference sequence). CDR3 nucleotides: TGTGCCACCAGCAGAGATAAGAAGGGGCTCTATGGCTACACCTTC. It translates to CATSRDKKGLYGYTF.